This T cell receptor (beta chain) is from a study of shared clonotypes between healthy human individuals (TCRdb year 2020). Turning to the overall study: The cohort included three men and a couple of women between 18 and 49 years of age. Blood TCR repertoires of four to six healthy adults were deeply sequenced to estimate repertoire size and the extent of clonotype sharing between individuals. Between about 0.8 and 9 billion PBMCs per donor were obtained by leukapheresis. Libraries were prepared and TCR repertoires were sequenced by different laboratories using diverse techniques, in order to increase sequencing depth and limit assay-specific biases. For each donor, three plates each were used for CD4 naive and CD4 memory, two plates were used for CD8 naive, and one plate was used for CD8 memory. On the study overall, not on this receptor specifically: Across a few donors, 5% to 6% of naive CD4, around 3.3% of naive CD8, around 2.1% of memory CD4, and about 0.44% of memory CD8 clonotypes were shared. Based on pairwise subsampling, the degree of clonotype sharing among donors was expected to be affected by sequencing depth. Higher generation probabilities were observed for clonotypes shared by all four sorted-subset donors than for non-shared clonotypes. Naive subsets generally had larger estimated clonotype richness than memory subsets. Rarefaction of sorted-subset datasets indicated incomplete sequencing despite the large sequencing depth. Sampling was restricted to blood, and TCR repertoires in tissues likely differ from the TCR repertoires found in blood. The small number of donors limited the genetic and exposure-history diversity represented.

TCR CDR3 regions were amplified from genomic DNA by multiplex PCR using the deep immunoSEQ assay. Extracted genomic DNA from each cell subset was distributed evenly across all wells of several immunoSEQ 96-well plates, and each plate was treated as a replicate. For sorted subsets, roughly 200 ng of genomic DNA, equivalent to some 33,000 T cell genomes, went into each replicate PCR. Purified libraries were quantified with a Qubit 3.0 fluorometer, sized on a Bioanalyzer 2100, and re-quantified with the KAPA Library Quantification kit. Each immunoSEQ 96-well plate was sequenced on its own single-read 150-cycle Illumina NextSeq 550 flow cell. As for how the authors treated the data: Because only junctional sequences without quality scores were contained in the immunoSEQ output, filtering matching that applied to full-length reads could not be performed. To assign V/J genes and CDR3, sequences were annotated using PyIR, a Python wrapper for IgBLAST v1.9, with IMGT germline references. Reads were filtered out if the reads had weak V/J assignments (E-value above 1e-6), no CDR3, stop codons, out-of-frame junctions, or ambiguous translated residues. V3J clonotypes were defined as sequences sharing an identical inferred V gene, J gene, and CDR3 amino acid sequence. To compute the percentage overlap between repertoires, the number of shared unique clonotypes was divided by the size of the smaller repertoire. RTK rarefaction, the Chao1 estimator, and Recon v2.1 estimates of unobserved clonotypes were used to assess repertoire richness. For all TCRbeta clonotypes obtained by the gDNA method from a handful of donors, generation probabilities were computed with OLGA. What TCRdb holds here is the immuneACCESS table cut down to in-frame rearrangements. Part of the clones is not present; checked against another copy, under half of the missing clones reflect an unresolved V gene, and the others are unexplained. The DNA gave D and trimming, while V, J and clone size come from that table. A total of roughly 760,000 clones appear in this sample, about 74% of them only once. The ten largest account for over 1.5% of the sample.

Healthy HIV-negative adults with no recently reported acute infections or vaccinations were included as donors. Every donor was a Caucasian adult residing in Nashville, Tennessee, USA. CD4+ T cells were enriched by magnetic negative selection; naive cells were then positively selected on CD45RA, and the negative fraction formed the memory subset. Blood was collected by leukapheresis, and PBMCs were isolated by Ficoll-Histopaque density gradient centrifugation and then cryopreserved in liquid nitrogen vapor phase. Analytical flow cytometry was used to check the purity and quantity of each magnetically sorted T cell population. Each sorted fraction had its genomic DNA isolated and then quantified by UV absorbance on a Nanodrop 2000c. The CDR3 numbers 13 residues from cysteine through phenylalanine. Here the CDR3 DNA is all that survives: 39 bases in frame from base 1. The germline V gene gives CDR1 as SQVTM and CDR2 as ANQGSEA. The germline V and J ends show losses of 3 bases and 5 bases respectively, and no gene match explains 3 bases of the junction.

As regards this clone: It lacks a known antigen. No base quality values were provided; no much bigger clone lies one nucleotide off. Other DNA sequences within the sample encode an identical CDR3.

The sequencing input was memory CD4+ T cells sorted from blood. What the cell subset or site label conveys for this sample: CD45RA-negative fraction. This receptor chain uses TRBV29-1 and TRBJ2-1, with TRBD2 identical over 8 junction bases. The TCR was taken from a woman in her twenties or thirties in good health. CDR3 sequence: CSVDGLADNEQFF. The DNA is as follows: TGCAGCGTTGATGGACTAGCCGACAATGAGCAGTTCTTC.